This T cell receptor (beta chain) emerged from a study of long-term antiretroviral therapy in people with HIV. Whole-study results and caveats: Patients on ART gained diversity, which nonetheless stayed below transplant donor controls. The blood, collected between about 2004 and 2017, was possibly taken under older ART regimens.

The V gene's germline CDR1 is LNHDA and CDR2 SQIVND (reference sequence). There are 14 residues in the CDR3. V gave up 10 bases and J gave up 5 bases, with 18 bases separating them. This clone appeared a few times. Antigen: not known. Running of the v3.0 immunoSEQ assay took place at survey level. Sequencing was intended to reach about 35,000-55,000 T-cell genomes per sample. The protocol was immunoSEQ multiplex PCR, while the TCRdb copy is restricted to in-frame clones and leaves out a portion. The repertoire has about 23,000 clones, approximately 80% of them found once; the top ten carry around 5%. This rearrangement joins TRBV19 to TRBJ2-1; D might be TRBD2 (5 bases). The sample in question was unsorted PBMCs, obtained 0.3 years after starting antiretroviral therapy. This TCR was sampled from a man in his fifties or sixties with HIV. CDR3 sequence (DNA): TGTGCCACCGGAGTGGGAGTCGGAAACAATGAGCAGTTCTTC. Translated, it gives CATGVGVGNNEQFF.